This TCR beta chain originates from a study of early T cells in non-severe SARS-CoV-2 infection. Study outcomes and limitations: Clonotype matching in VDJdb favored anti-spike CD8 responses and did not capture private and CD4 specificities.

Worth noting for this clonotype: Its antigen is currently unknown.

Individual cDNA molecules received unique molecular identifiers during library preparation. TCRdb fed the 5' RACE reads into MiXCR, producing one record per CDR3 protein. The table has about 52,000 distinct CDR3 sequences, approximately 8% seen once. The CDR3 spans 13 residues. Trimming took off 7 bases at V and 2 bases at J, with 12 bases between the two ends. Per germline, CDR1 SGHVS and CDR2 FQNEAQ. The chain uses TRBV7-8 and TRBJ2-7; no reliable D call. The TCR sequence derives from an adult who was a healthcare worker with PCR-confirmed SARS-CoV-2 infection or an uninfected control (not recorded which). What was sequenced was whole blood. CDR3 loop: CASNSGETYEQYF. CDR3 sequence (DNA): TGTGCCAGCAACTCTGGAGAAACCTACGAGCAGTACTTC.